Listed below are T cell receptor beta chains from one sample, sequenced in a study of cytomegalovirus exposure and HLA in healthy donors. Data came from immunoSEQ multiplex PCR; TCRdb stores just in-frame clones and leaves some out. The sample shows roughly 100,000 clones, less than 85% of them seen only once. Sequences were obtained from PBMCs. These receptors originate from a man between 18 and 35 years old in good health and CMV-seropositive. The CDR3 runs from the conserved cysteine through the conserved F or W. D genes are given only for firm matches. Rows may omit the clone size; those that give it use once, few, many or a size class.

TRBD2,TRBJ2-1,NA,TRBV10-2,CASRGTKSSYNEQFF,TGCGCCAGCAGGGGGACTAAGAGCTCCTACAATGAGCAGTTCTTC
TRBD2,TRBJ2-1,NA,TRBV19,CASSRLAPYNEQFF,TGTGCCAGTAGCAGACTAGCGCCATACAATGAGCAGTTCTTC
NA,TRBJ1-3,NA,TRBV29-1,CSVEQGNSGNTIYF,TGCAGCGTTGAACAGGGCAACTCTGGAAACACCATATATTTT
NA,TRBJ1-2,NA,TRBV28,CASSLEQFNYGYTF,TGTGCCAGCAGTTTAGAACAGTTCAACTATGGCTACACCTTC
NA,TRBJ2-1,NA,TRBV10-3,CAISESMGTGNEQFF,TGTGCCATCAGTGAGTCGATGGGCACAGGGAATGAGCAGTTCTTC
NA,TRBJ1-1,NA,TRBV5-1,CASSPEVGNTEAFF,TGCGCCAGCAGCCCCGAGGTGGGGAACACTGAAGCTTTCTTT
TRBD2,TRBJ2-3,NA,TRBV11-2,CASSLLAGGLTDTQYF,TGTGCCAGCAGCTTACTAGCGGGAGGACTCACAGATACGCAGTATTTT
NA,TRBJ1-3,NA,TRBV30,CAWSGHLNTIYF,TGTGCCTGGAGCGGACACTTAAACACCATATATTTT
NA,TRBJ2-1,NA,TRBV15,CATSRVSPGTYNEQFF,TGTGCCACCAGCAGAGTATCGCCAGGGACCTACAATGAGCAGTTCTTC
NA,TRBJ2-7,NA,TRBV11-2,CASSLRGTDHEQYF,TGTGCCAGCAGCTTACGGGGTACGGACCACGAGCAGTACTTC
TRBD1,TRBJ1-2,once,TRBV7-3,CASSPGTGPYGYTF,TGTGCCAGCAGCCCTGGGACAGGGCCCTATGGCTACACCTTC
NA,TRBJ1-5,NA,TRBV11-2,CASSLNSYSNQPQHF,TGTGCCAGCAGCTTAAACAGCTATAGCAATCAGCCCCAGCATTTT
NA,TRBJ2-1,NA,TRBV7-3,CASSLSSAGMQFF,TGTGCCAGCAGCTTAAGCTCCGCGGGAATGCAGTTCTTC
NA,TRBJ2-2,NA,TRBV6-1,CASRAQVADTGELFF,TGTGCCAGCAGAGCACAGGTCGCTGACACCGGGGAGCTGTTTTTT
TRBD2,TRBJ2-7,NA,TRBV6-5,CASSYTGGGGRGEQYF,TGTGCCAGCAGTTACACGGGAGGGGGAGGTAGAGGCGAGCAGTACTTC
NA,TRBJ2-5,NA,TRBV18,CASSPPDTVPQETQYF,TGTGCCAGCTCACCACCGGACACTGTCCCCCAAGAGACCCAGTACTTC
TRBD1,TRBJ1-1,NA,TRBV5-1,CASSLAGTGAEAFF,TGCGCCAGCAGCTTGGCCGGGACAGGGGCTGAAGCTTTCTTT
NA,TRBJ2-1,NA,TRBV29-1,CSVEDQASDTYNEQFF,TGCAGCGTTGAAGATCAAGCTAGCGACACCTACAATGAGCAGTTCTTC
TRBD1,TRBJ1-2,NA,TRBV6-4,CASSPYRGANYGYTF,TGTGCCAGCAGTCCCTACAGGGGGGCTAACTATGGCTACACCTTC
TRBD1,TRBJ1-1,NA,TRBV12-5,CASGPGGTGAEAFF,TGTGCTAGTGGTCCTGGGGGGACAGGGGCTGAAGCTTTCTTT
TRBD2,TRBJ2-1,NA,TRBV6-1,CASSPAGVLNEQFF,TGTGCCAGCAGTCCGGCGGGAGTTCTAAATGAGCAGTTCTTC
TRBD2,TRBJ2-1,NA,TRBV28,CASRQREITYNEQFF,TGTGCCAGCCGCCAGCGGGAGATCACTTACAATGAGCAGTTCTTC
NA,TRBJ1-1,NA,TRBV19,CASSTQGGTEAFF,TGTGCCAGTAGTACGCAGGGTGGGACTGAAGCTTTCTTT
TRBD1,TRBJ1-2,few,TRBV6-5,CASSKPGQGLHGYTF,TGTGCCAGCTCGAAACCGGGACAGGGATTGCATGGCTACACCTTC
TRBD2,TRBJ2-1,NA,TRBV4-1,CASSQRTSENNEQFF,TGCGCCAGCAGCCAACGCACTAGCGAGAACAATGAGCAGTTCTTC
NA,TRBJ2-2,NA,TRBV4-2,CASSPGWGDVFTGELFF,TGTGCCAGCAGCCCCGGGTGGGGGGACGTATTCACCGGGGAGCTGTTTTTT
NA,TRBJ2-5,NA,TRBV11-2,CASSSRPGMETQYF,TGTGCCAGCAGCTCCCGCCCAGGGATGGAGACCCAGTACTTC
NA,TRBJ2-5,NA,TRBV11-2,CASSLGEHRLAKETQYF,TGTGCCAGCAGCTTAGGGGAACATCGGTTAGCGAAAGAGACCCAGTACTTC
NA,TRBJ2-3,NA,TRBV15,CATSRDLSPDTQYF,TGTGCCACCAGCAGAGATCTATCCCCAGATACGCAGTATTTT
NA,TRBJ1-1,NA,TRBV19,CASSSLRPTGGWSITEAFF,TGTGCCAGTAGTAGCCTCCGCCCGACAGGCGGTTGGTCGATCACTGAAGCTTTCTTT
NA,TRBJ1-1,NA,TRBV6-6,CASSYDRNTEAFF,TGTGCCAGCAGTTACGACAGAAACACTGAAGCTTTCTTT
NA,TRBJ1-2,NA,TRBV5-4,CASSHREGGYTF,TGTGCCAGCAGCCACAGGGAGGGTGGCTACACCTTC
TRBD1,TRBJ1-1,medium-sized,TRBV7-3,CASSLDRVSPEAFF,TGTGCCAGCAGCCTTGACAGGGTGAGTCCTGAAGCTTTCTTT
NA,TRBJ2-1,NA,TRBV5-1,CASSLGGLNKFEFF,TGCGCCAGCAGCTTGGGGGGACTTAACAAATTCGAGTTCTTC
NA,TRBJ2-1,NA,TRBV6-1,CASRDKHNEQFF,TGTGCCAGCAGGGACAAGCACAATGAGCAGTTCTTC
NA,TRBJ1-2,NA,TRBV11-2,CASSLTEGYTF,TGTGCCAGCAGCTTGACAGAGGGCTACACCTTC
NA,TRBJ2-5,NA,TRBV5-1,CASSLGREQTQETQYF,TGCGCCAGCAGCTTGGGGCGGGAACAGACACAAGAGACCCAGTACTTC
TRBD2,TRBJ2-2,NA,TRBV6-1,CASSELAVHTGELFF,TGTGCCAGCAGTGAGCTAGCGGTGCACACCGGGGAGCTGTTTTTT
NA,TRBJ1-2,NA,TRBV13,CASRFLGKNYGYTF,TGTGCCAGCAGATTCTTGGGCAAGAACTATGGCTACACCTTC
TRBD1,TRBJ1-2,few,TRBV27,CASSSHRGNYGYTF,TGTGCCAGCAGTTCTCACAGGGGCAACTATGGCTACACCTTC